The next 10 T cell receptor beta chains were all read from a single sample in a study of PD-1 blockade in classical Hodgkin lymphoma. Time point denoted: cycle 4 day 1 (C4D1), after 6 weeks of nivolumab. All patients experienced relapse after autologous stem cell transplantation, and brentuximab vedotin exposure was variable. Sequencing used immunoSEQ multiplex PCR; TCRdb keeps in-frame clones, though not all of them. The sample holds around 20,000 clones, more than 70% seen once. The sample in question was peripheral blood mononuclear cells (PBMCs), obtained before the fourth cycle of nivolumab. Source of these receptors: a human donor with classical Hodgkin lymphoma.

The chain recombines TRBV28 with TRBJ1-5; D remains unclear. Germline values: CDR1 MDHEN, CDR2 SYDVKM. CDR3 size: 14 residues. V lost 3 bases and J 6 bases, leaving 12 bases between the germline ends. The CDR3 region has the DNA TGTGCCAGCAGTTTTTTGGTTCCAATTCAGCCCCAGCATTTT. Translated, it gives CASSFLVPIQPQHF.

This clone was picked up a small number of times. The CDR3 DNA follows: TGCGCCAGCAGCAGTACCGGGACTAGCGGGATCGCCACCGGGGAGCTGTTTTTT. Amino acids: CASSSTGTSGIATGELFF. The chain employs TRBV5-1 and TRBJ2-2, with 13 nucleotides matching TRBD2. Germline V gene sequence: CDR1 SGHRS, CDR2 YFSETQ. The V segment lost 4 bases and the J segment 4 bases; nucleotides outside the gene matches: 10. The CDR3 length is 18 residues.

J is TRBJ2-2 and V is TRBV27; D perhaps matches TRBD2 (7 bases). Germline V gene sequence: CDR1 MNHEY, CDR2 SMNVEV (reference sequence). V was trimmed by 6 bases and J by 2 bases, leaving 22 bases between them. The CDR3 runs to 18 residues. The CDR3 DNA is TGTGCCAGCAGCTTCCGTTGGGGGGCGGGGGCAAACACCGGGGAGCTGTTTTTT. This translates into CASSFRWGAGANTGELFF.

The DNA of the CDR3 is TGTGCCAGCAGTAAAGGGTTCGACTCTGGAAACACCATATATTTT. The encoded protein is CASSKGFDSGNTIYF. J is TRBJ1-3 and V is TRBV25-1; D gene uncertain. The CDR3 is 15 amino acids. Germline assignment: CDR1 MGHDK and CDR2 SYGVNS. V was shortened by 5 bases and J by 0 bases, with 11 bases between the two germline ends.

The chain links TRBV5-1 to TRBJ1-4; no firm D call. This CDR3 has 15 residues. Germline CDR1 and CDR2: SGHRS and YFSETQ. The ends were cut back, 4 bases at V and 8 bases at J, with 18 bases in the middle. The DNA of the CDR3 is TGCGCCAGCAGCCCCACCTTCAGGAGGGAGGAAAAACTGTTTTTT. This sequence encodes CASSPTFRREEKLFF.

This sequence joins TRBV6-1 and TRBJ1-5; no reliable D call. Germline values: CDR1 MNHNS, CDR2 SASEGT. V shed 3 bases and J shed 0 bases, with 9 bases lying between them. The CDR3 has 15 residues. The CDR3 loop is CASSDQIYSNQPQHF. In DNA, the CDR3 is TGTGCCAGCAGTGACCAAATTTATAGCAATCAGCCCCAGCATTTT.

The chain recombines TRBV9 with TRBJ1-1; tentative D call: TRBD1 (6 bases). Germline V gives CDR1 SGDLS, CDR2 YYNGEE. Trimming shortened V by 0 bases and J by 8 bases, and 14 bases separated the two germline ends. This CDR3 has 14 amino acids. CDR3 DNA sequence: TGTGCCAGCAGCGTAGGAGGGGGGACACCCGAAGCTTTCTTT. Amino acid sequence: CASSVGGGTPEAFF.

The CDR3 region is CASQGDVSYEQYF. CDR3 DNA: TGTGCCAGTCAGGGGGACGTTTCCTACGAGCAGTACTTC. The J gene is TRBJ2-7, the V gene TRBV9; 7 nucleotides match TRBD1. The CDR3 sequence is 13 residues long. The germline V gene encodes CDR1 SGDLS and CDR2 YYNGEE. J lost 1 base, V lost 8 bases, and 6 bases had no gene match. Filled out from reference TRBV9 and TRBJ2-7, the complete variable domain reads DSGVTQTPKHLITATGQRVTLRCSPRSGDLSVYWYQQSLDQGLQFLIQYYNGEERAKGNILERFSAQQFPDLHSELNLSSLELGDSALYFCASQGDVSYEQYFGPGTRLTVT.

The V call is TRBV7-9, the J call TRBJ2-3; D possibly corresponds to TRBD1 (5 bases). The germline CDR1 and CDR2 sequences are SEHNR and FQNEAQ (reference sequence). Trimming removed 1 base at V and 1 base at J, with 15 bases between. The CDR3 contains 17 residues. The DNA for the CDR3 is TGTGCCAGCAGCTTAGTCAATGGGGCCGAGGGCACAGATACGCAGTATTTT. This translates into CASSLVNGAEGTDTQYF.

V usage is TRBV19 and J usage is TRBJ2-4; TRBD2 matches at 8 bases. The J segment lost 8 bases and the V segment lost 8 bases, leaving 8 bases of the junction unmatched. Germline CDR1 is LNHDA and CDR2 is SQIVND (reference sequence). This CDR3 is 13 amino acids long. CDR3 in amino acids: CASGMTGGYIQYF. The CDR3 nucleotides read TGTGCCAGTGGCATGACGGGGGGGTACATTCAGTACTTC.